A selection of T cell receptor beta chains follows, all from one sample in a study of post-analysis software for immune sequencing data. Each CDR3 protein gets one entry after TCRdb re-called the PCR reads with MiXCR. In the table there are hundreds of thousands of distinct CDR3 sequences, less than 40% of which are singletons. Sequenced material: blood. Receptor source: a girl aged 5-17 years with multiple sclerosis. The CDR3 runs from the conserved cysteine through the conserved F or W. A D gene is named only where the DNA matches it firmly. Part of the rows lack a size; the others show once, few, many or a class for expanded clones.

abundance: many; j_gene: TRBJ2-7; d_gene: TRBD1; v_gene: TRBV6-5; len: 14; CDR3nt: TGTGCCAGCAGTTACGGGACAGGGGGCGACGAGCAGTACTTC; CDR3aa: CASSYGTGGDEQYF
abundance: .; j_gene: TRBJ2-5; d_gene: TRBD1; v_gene: TRBV11-2; len: 17; CDR3nt: TGTGCCAGCAGCTTAGTGGGGAGGACAGGGCGGCAAGAGACCCAGTACTTC; CDR3aa: CASSLVGRTGRQETQYF
abundance: few; j_gene: TRBJ2-4; d_gene: .; v_gene: TRBV3-1; len: 12; CDR3nt: TGTGCCAGCAGCCAAGTAGGCGGCATTCAGTACTTC; CDR3aa: CASSQVGGIQYF
abundance: few; j_gene: TRBJ2-1; d_gene: .; v_gene: TRBV12-3/TRBV12-4; len: 13; CDR3nt: TGTGCCAGTAGTTTCTACGATCCGAATGAGCAGTTCTTC; CDR3aa: CASSFYDPNEQFF
abundance: once; j_gene: TRBJ2-5; d_gene: .; v_gene: TRBV15; len: 16; CDR3nt: TGTGCCACCAGCGAATCTCGGGGGCCCACCAGAGAGACCCAGTACTTC; CDR3aa: CATSESRGPTRETQYF
abundance: .; j_gene: TRBJ2-1; d_gene: .; v_gene: TRBV7-9; len: 12; CDR3nt: TGTGCCAGCAGCCCGGTCCTCACTGAGCAGTTCTTC; CDR3aa: CASSPVLTEQFF
abundance: few; j_gene: TRBJ2-5; d_gene: .; v_gene: TRBV6-5; len: 14; CDR3nt: TGTGCCAGCAGTTCCCGTGGGGGGCAAGAGACCCAGTACTTC; CDR3aa: CASSSRGGQETQYF
abundance: .; j_gene: TRBJ2-2; d_gene: TRBD1; v_gene: TRBV6-5; len: 16; CDR3nt: TGTGCCAGCACCTTAACCGGGACAGGGGTTACCGGGGAGCTGTTTTTT; CDR3aa: CASTLTGTGVTGELFF
abundance: .; j_gene: TRBJ2-7; d_gene: TRBD2; v_gene: TRBV7-8; len: 14; CDR3nt: TGTGCCAGCGGCGGGGGGGCCAATCGATACGAGCAGTACTTC; CDR3aa: CASGGGANRYEQYF
abundance: few; j_gene: TRBJ1-5; d_gene: .; v_gene: TRBV4-1; len: 16; CDR3nt: TGCGCCAGCAGCCAGGATGAGGACAGCGACAATCAGCCCCAGCATTTT; CDR3aa: CASSQDEDSDNQPQHF
abundance: few; j_gene: TRBJ2-1; d_gene: .; v_gene: TRBV7-2; len: 12; CDR3nt: TGTGCCAGCAGCTCTTCAGTCATTGAGCAGTTCTTC; CDR3aa: CASSSSVIEQFF
abundance: .; j_gene: TRBJ1-1; d_gene: TRBD1; v_gene: TRBV7-9; len: 18; CDR3nt: TGTGCCAGCAGCCCAAAACCGACAGGGGGGGACAAGAACACTGAAGCTTTCTTT; CDR3aa: CASSPKPTGGDKNTEAFF
abundance: .; j_gene: TRBJ2-7; d_gene: .; v_gene: TRBV7-9; len: 14; CDR3nt: TGTGCCAGCAGCGGAACGACGGCTCCCTACGAGCAGTACTTC; CDR3aa: CASSGTTAPYEQYF
abundance: .; j_gene: TRBJ2-7; d_gene: .; v_gene: TRBV6-5; len: 14; CDR3nt: TGTGCCAGCGGGTCCAGGTCAGACACCTACGAGCAGTACTTC; CDR3aa: CASGSRSDTYEQYF
abundance: .; j_gene: TRBJ2-2; d_gene: .; v_gene: TRBV4-3; len: 17; CDR3nt: TGCGCCAGCAGCCAAGACCGCGTGGAGGGAGTAAACGGGGAGCGGTTTTTT; CDR3aa: CASSQDRVEGVNGERFF
abundance: few; j_gene: TRBJ2-5; d_gene: TRBD2; v_gene: TRBV5-1; len: 15; CDR3nt: TGCGCCAGCAGCTCGAGCGGGGGGGACGAAGAGACCCAGTACTTC; CDR3aa: CASSSSGGDEETQYF
abundance: few; j_gene: TRBJ2-7; d_gene: .; v_gene: TRBV5-1; len: 13; CDR3nt: TGCGCCAGCAGTGAGTGGGGGATCCACGAGCAGTACTTC; CDR3aa: CASSEWGIHEQYF
abundance: .; j_gene: TRBJ2-1; d_gene: .; v_gene: TRBV7-9; len: 16; CDR3nt: TGTGCCAGCAGCCCTCGCCAGGGGGGCCGGGACAATGAGCAGTTCTTC; CDR3aa: CASSPRQGGRDNEQFF
abundance: .; j_gene: TRBJ2-3; d_gene: .; v_gene: TRBV15; len: 15; CDR3nt: TGTGCCACCAGCAGAGATGAGGGTACGTGGGATACGCAGTATTTT; CDR3aa: CATSRDEGTWDTQYF
abundance: .; j_gene: TRBJ1-1; d_gene: .; v_gene: TRBV20-1; len: 14; CDR3nt: TGCAGTGCTGGGTTAGGGGGGCCCCACGCTGAAGCTTTCTTT; CDR3aa: CSAGLGGPHAEAFF
abundance: .; j_gene: TRBJ2-1; d_gene: .; v_gene: TRBV19; len: 17; CDR3nt: TGTGCCAGTAGTTCCTTAGGGGTCCTCACTCGGGGCAATGAGCAGTTCTTC; CDR3aa: CASSSLGVLTRGNEQFF
abundance: .; j_gene: TRBJ2-1; d_gene: TRBD1; v_gene: TRBV4-2; len: 17; CDR3nt: TGTGCCAGCAGCCAAGACCCAACAGGGGTTCCCTACAATGAGCAGTTCTTC; CDR3aa: CASSQDPTGVPYNEQFF
abundance: few; j_gene: TRBJ2-3; d_gene: .; v_gene: TRBV20-1; len: 13; CDR3nt: TGCAGTGCTAGGGACGGACCAGCGGATACGCAGTATTTT; CDR3aa: CSARDGPADTQYF
abundance: .; j_gene: TRBJ2-1; d_gene: .; v_gene: TRBV4-1; len: 14; CDR3nt: TGCGCCAGCAGCCAGGGATCCTCGGTAAATGAGCAGTTCTTC; CDR3aa: CASSQGSSVNEQFF
abundance: .; j_gene: TRBJ2-1; d_gene: .; v_gene: TRBV20-1; len: 12; CDR3nt: TGCAGTGCTAGGCAGGGTATCAATGAGCAGTTCTTC; CDR3aa: CSARQGINEQFF
abundance: .; j_gene: TRBJ2-3; d_gene: .; v_gene: TRBV24-1; len: 14; CDR3nt: TGTGCCACCAGTCCGAGGACGAGGACAGATACGCAGTATTTT; CDR3aa: CATSPRTRTDTQYF
abundance: few; j_gene: TRBJ2-5; d_gene: .; v_gene: TRBV7-2; len: 14; CDR3nt: TGTGCCAGCAGCAGGGGACTCCAACCGGAGACCCAGTACTTC; CDR3aa: CASSRGLQPETQYF
abundance: few; j_gene: TRBJ1-2; d_gene: .; v_gene: TRBV7-6; len: 14; CDR3nt: TGTGCCAGCAGAGACCCGTGGGACATCTATGGCTACACCTTC; CDR3aa: CASRDPWDIYGYTF
abundance: .; j_gene: TRBJ1-1; d_gene: .; v_gene: TRBV30; len: 14; CDR3nt: TGTGCCTGGAGTGTTGGGATCCAGAACACTGAAGCTTTCTTT; CDR3aa: CAWSVGIQNTEAFF
abundance: .; j_gene: TRBJ2-7; d_gene: TRBD1; v_gene: TRBV4-2; len: 16; CDR3nt: TGTGCCAGCAGCCAACCAGGACAGGGAAGGTCCTACGAGCAGTACTTC; CDR3aa: CASSQPGQGRSYEQYF
abundance: few; j_gene: TRBJ1-4; d_gene: .; v_gene: TRBV5-4; len: 14; CDR3nt: TGTGCCAGCAGCTCCTTTGCAACTAATGAAAAACTGTTTTTT; CDR3aa: CASSSFATNEKLFF
abundance: .; j_gene: TRBJ1-1; d_gene: .; v_gene: TRBV5-1; len: 18; CDR3nt: TGCGCCAGCAGCTTGGGCCCGGGACGGATTATAATGAACACTGAAGCTTTCTTT; CDR3aa: CASSLGPGRIIMNTEAFF
abundance: .; j_gene: TRBJ2-5; d_gene: .; v_gene: TRBV13; len: 16; CDR3nt: TGTGCCAGCAGTTTGCAAACGGGGGCGTACCAAGAGACCCAGTACTTC; CDR3aa: CASSLQTGAYQETQYF
abundance: .; j_gene: TRBJ2-7; d_gene: TRBD2; v_gene: TRBV5-1; len: 14; CDR3nt: TGCGCCAGCAGCCAAGGACTAGCGGCCTACGAGCAGTACTTC; CDR3aa: CASSQGLAAYEQYF
abundance: .; j_gene: TRBJ2-5; d_gene: .; v_gene: TRBV5-1; len: 16; CDR3nt: TGCGCCAGCAGCTTGGAGTTTAGGGGCCAAGGGGAGACCCAGTACTTC; CDR3aa: CASSLEFRGQGETQYF
abundance: .; j_gene: TRBJ2-7; d_gene: TRBD2; v_gene: TRBV20-1; len: 16; CDR3nt: TGCAGTGCTAGAGGGGAGACTAGCGGACCCCATACAGAGCAGTACTTC; CDR3aa: CSARGETSGPHTEQYF
abundance: many; j_gene: TRBJ2-1; d_gene: .; v_gene: TRBV12-3/TRBV12-4; len: 15; CDR3nt: TGTGCCAGCAGTTTGACTGCCAGCTCCTACAATGAGCAGTTCTTC; CDR3aa: CASSLTASSYNEQFF
abundance: .; j_gene: TRBJ2-4; d_gene: TRBD1; v_gene: TRBV7-9; len: 13; CDR3nt: TGTGCCAGCAGCCTATCGGACAGGGGCATTCAGTACTTC; CDR3aa: CASSLSDRGIQYF
abundance: .; j_gene: TRBJ2-3; d_gene: TRBD2; v_gene: TRBV5-5; len: 15; CDR3nt: TGTGCCAGCAGCCCGGGGGGGGGAAATGGAGATACGCAGTATTTT; CDR3aa: CASSPGGGNGDTQYF
abundance: few; j_gene: TRBJ2-7; d_gene: TRBD1; v_gene: TRBV3-1; len: 14; CDR3nt: TGTGCCAGCAGCCTACAGGGGAGAGACTACGAGCAGTACTTC; CDR3aa: CASSLQGRDYEQYF
abundance: few; j_gene: TRBJ1-1; d_gene: .; v_gene: TRBV18; len: 17; CDR3nt: TGTGCCAGCTCACCCCTAAATACGGGTCAGGGTGGGACTGAAGCTTTCTTT; CDR3aa: CASSPLNTGQGGTEAFF
abundance: .; j_gene: TRBJ2-1; d_gene: .; v_gene: TRBV7-9; len: 13; CDR3nt: TGTGCCAGCAGCTTCGATCAACGCAATGAGCAGTTCTTC; CDR3aa: CASSFDQRNEQFF